Each of the 11 T cell receptor beta chains below was sequenced from the same sample in a study of T cell repertoires in cytomegalovirus infection (dated by TCRdb to between 2017 and 2020). The listed sequencing device is Illumina HiSeq 1500. TCRdb ran its own pipeline on the public reads, namely fastp trimming at Q25 and MiXCR clone calling, and kept in-frame beta chains. Records with the same CDR3 protein are collapsed into one entry carrying the most frequent genes and DNA. The sample table records about 190,000 distinct CDR3 sequences; less than 9.5% of these occur just once. The ten largest clones take up roughly 5% of the sample. The specimen sequenced was PBMCs. These receptors all come from a human donor in good health (CMV status not recorded). Some clones in this sample may be carry-over from other donors' samples.

The chain uses TRBV29-1 and TRBJ1-2; possibly TRBD1 for D (5 bases). The V end was cut by 0 bases, the J end by 2 bases, with 10 bases between. Per germline, CDR1 SQVTM and CDR2 ANQGSEA. CDR3 length: 14 amino acids. The CDR3 DNA reads TGCAGCGTTGAAGATCGAGGGGTCAACTATGGCTACACCTTC. This translates into CSVEDRGVNYGYTF.

The rearrangement joins TRBV20-1 to TRBJ1-6; weak D call: TRBD1 (6 bases). Germline values: CDR1 DFQATT, CDR2 SNEGSKA (reference sequence). This CDR3 contains 13 residues. V lost 4 bases and J lost 9, with 13 bases in between. Written as DNA, the CDR3 is TGCAGTGCTACCAGGGGAGGATTTTCACCCCTCCACTTT. Translating gives CSATRGGFSPLHF.

This clonotype was detected many times. The chain uses TRBV28 and TRBJ2-5; a possible D gene is TRBD1 (5 bases). The CDR3 is 14 residues long. V was clipped by 3 bases and J by 5 bases, with 13 bases between them. Germline assignment: CDR1 MDHEN and CDR2 SYDVKM. The CDR3 nucleotides read TGTGCCAGCAGTTTCTTAGGGGTTTCGGAGACCCAGTACTTC. Translated, it gives CASSFLGVSETQYF.

This clonotype was counted a few times. V and J are TRBV28 and TRBJ2-5; TRBD2 matches 11 bases. Trimming at V came to 6 bases and at J to 5 bases, leaving 8 bases not matched to a gene. Germline V gives CDR1 MDHEN, CDR2 SYDVKM. The CDR3 covers 15 residues. The CDR3 is CASRDSGGAPETQYF. CDR3 nucleotides: TGTGCCAGCAGAGATAGCGGGGGGGCCCCGGAGACCCAGTACTTC. The full variable domain, with the rest looked up from reference TRBV28 and TRBJ2-5, is DVKVTQSSRYLVKRTGEKVFLECVQDMDHENMFWYRQDPGLGLRLIYFSYDVKMKEKGDIPEGYSVSREKKERFSLILESASTNQTSMYLCASRDSGGAPETQYFGPGTRLLVL.

This clonotype was picked up many times. This rearrangement joins TRBV6-1 to TRBJ2-3; 7 bases agree with TRBD2. Germline loops: CDR1 MNHNS, CDR2 SASEGT. The trim removed 1 base at V and 2 bases at J, leaving 3 bases unmatched. This CDR3 comprises 15 residues. The CDR3: CASSEGAGYTDTQYF. DNA of the CDR3: TGTGCCAGCAGTGAAGGAGCGGGGTACACAGATACGCAGTATTTT.

Many counts were recorded for this clonotype. The rearrangement links TRBV28 to TRBJ1-2; possibly TRBD1 for D (6 bases). V shed 5 bases and J shed 4 bases, with 14 bases lying between them. Germline V CDR1 and CDR2: MDHEN, SYDVKM. The CDR3 length is 14 residues. The chain's CDR3 is CASSPWTETYGYTF. As DNA, the CDR3 is TGTGCCAGCAGTCCCTGGACAGAGACCTATGGCTACACCTTC.

This clonotype was recorded many times. The V gene is TRBV7-2, the J gene TRBJ2-5, with 16 bases aligning to TRBD2. CDR1 and CDR2 from the germline V gene are SGHTA and FQGNSA. Losses at the gene ends were 4 bases for V and 2 bases for J; bases not matched to a gene: 10. This CDR3 region has 19 residues. The CDR3 DNA sequence: TGTGCCAGCAGCTCGGGACTAGCGGGGGGGAGGCCCAAACAAGAGACCCAGTACTTC. Translated, it gives CASSSGLAGGRPKQETQYF.

This clonotype came up many times. The chain has TRBV7-2 and TRBJ2-1, with 10 bases aligning to TRBD2. The CDR3 has 13 residues. With V trimmed by 8 bases and J by 7 bases, 5 bases remained unmatched. Germline values: CDR1 SGHTA, CDR2 FQGNSA. The CDR3 bases are TGTGCCAGCGAAATAGCGGGGGGAAATGAGCAGTTCTTC. It is translated as CASEIAGGNEQFF.

This clonotype was seen repeatedly, ten times or more. The chain is built from TRBV7-9 and TRBJ1-3, with D possibly matching TRBD1 (6 bases). The ends were cut back, 5 bases at V and 4 bases at J, with 18 bases in the middle. The CDR3 loop spans 16 amino acids. Germline V gene lookup returns CDR1 SEHNR and CDR2 FQNEAQ (reference sequence). The CDR3 is CASSPQGRSEGNTIYF. DNA for the CDR3: TGTGCCAGCAGCCCTCAGGGGAGATCGGAAGGAAACACCATATATTTT.

In this sample, this clonotype turned up many times. This chain joins TRBV7-2 and TRBJ2-3, with 7 bases lining up with TRBD1. The CDR3 runs to 14 residues. J lost 3 bases, V lost 1 base, and 1 base had no gene match. Germline V gives CDR1 SGHTA, CDR2 FQGNSA. CDR3 coding DNA: TGTGCCAGCAGCTTAGGGGGACAGACAGATACGCAGTATTTT. Translated, it gives CASSLGGQTDTQYF. Based on the CDR3 plus reference TRBV7-2 and TRBJ2-3, the full variable domain is GAGVSQSPSNKVTEKGKDVELRCDPISGHTALYWYRQSLGQGLEFLIYFQGNSAPDKSGLPSDRFSAERTGGSVSTLTIQRTQQEDSAVYLCASSLGGQTDTQYFGPGTRLTVL.

This clonotype was counted ten times or more. The chain joins TRBV6-2 or TRBV6-3 to TRBJ2-7; D ambiguous. The length of the CDR3 is 13 residues. CDR1 is MNHEY and CDR2 is SVGEGT in the germline V gene. The CDR3 loop is CAASRRSSYEQYF. The DNA for the CDR3 is TGTGCAGCGAGCCGGCGGAGCTCCTACGAGCAGTACTTC.